The 10 T cell receptor beta chains in this list originate from one sample, sequenced in a study of blood T cell repertoires in COVID-19. Only in-frame clones appear in the TCRdb table, and some are missing; sequencing was by immunoSEQ multiplex PCR. This sample yields roughly 49,000 clones, of which roughly two thirds are seen a single time; roughly 10% belongs to the top ten. The sequencing input was peripheral blood. The receptors were sampled from a woman in her seventies with acute or convalescent COVID-19.

V is TRBV7-7 and J is TRBJ2-5; 9 bases align to TRBD2. J was trimmed by 5 bases and V by 6 bases; bases with no gene match: 13. Germline V lookup: CDR1 SSHAT, CDR2 FNYEAQ (reference sequence). The CDR3 sequence is 16 residues long. CDR3 amino acids: CASSQSRAGGVETQYF. CDR3 nucleotide sequence: TGTGCCAGCAGTCAAAGCAGAGCGGGAGGAGTTGAGACCCAGTACTTC.

The rearrangement joins TRBV19 to TRBJ1-4; 8 nucleotides line up with TRBD1. This CDR3 comprises 13 residues. Germline V CDR1 and CDR2: LNHDA, SQIVND (reference sequence). The ends lost 5 bases at V and 6 bases at J; junction bases unmatched: 2. The CDR3: CASSATGDEKLFF. In DNA form, the CDR3 reads TGTGCCAGTAGTGCGACAGGGGATGAAAAACTGTTTTTT.

For this clone: This sample includes further DNA sequences coding for the same CDR3. The genes are TRBV7-3 and TRBJ2-6, with D tentatively TRBD1 (5 bases). This CDR3 contains 16 residues. Germline CDR1 and CDR2: SGHTA and FQGTGA. V was cut by 3 bases and J by 0 bases, with 9 bases left in between. The CDR3 loop is CASSFDRSSGANVLTF. CDR3 bases: TGTGCCAGCAGCTTCGACAGAAGCTCTGGGGCCAACGTCCTGACTTTC.

The chain couples TRBV30 to TRBJ2-7; 7 nucleotides match TRBD1. CDR3 length: 14 amino acids. Germline CDR1 GTSNPN, CDR2 SVGIG (reference sequence). With V trimmed by 1 base and J by 1 base, 4 bases remained unmatched. The CDR3 loop is CAWSGWDRSYEQYF. CDR3 DNA: TGTGCCTGGAGTGGATGGGACAGATCCTACGAGCAGTACTTC.

This rearrangement joins TRBV5-4 to TRBJ2-5, with TRBD2 matching 7 bases. Per the germline V gene, CDR1 is SGHNT and CDR2 is YYREEE (reference sequence). This CDR3 region has 13 residues. With V trimmed by 0 bases and J by 5 bases, 1 base remained unmatched. DNA for the CDR3: TGTGCCAGCAGCTTGGCGCGGGGGGAGACCCAGTACTTC. Its protein is CASSLARGETQYF.

This clone has a handful of counts. The CDR3 spells CASSHDRGNEQFF. The CDR3 nucleotides are TGCGCCAGCAGCCACGACAGGGGCAATGAGCAGTTCTTC. The chain recombines TRBV10-2 with TRBJ2-1; 8 positions match TRBD1. The CDR3 runs to 13 residues. V was pared by 6 bases and J by 6 bases, with 4 bases of the junction left unmatched. The V gene's germline CDR1 is WSHSY and CDR2 SAAADI.

This clone appeared a few times. The chain carries TRBV6-5 and TRBJ2-7, with TRBD2 matching over 8 bases. V lost 0 bases, J lost 2 bases, and 3 bases stayed unmatched. Germline V lookup: CDR1 MNHEY, CDR2 SVGAGI. The CDR3 has 15 residues. As DNA, the CDR3 is TGTGCCAGCAGTTACTCACTAGCGGAAACCTACGAGCAGTACTTC. Translated, it gives CASSYSLAETYEQYF.

This clone showed up just a few times. The chain has TRBV5-1 and TRBJ2-5, with D unclear. Looked up from germline, CDR1 is SGHRS and CDR2 is YFSETQ. The CDR3 contains 12 residues. V was cut by 4 bases and J by 2 bases, with 6 bases left in between. The CDR3 region has the DNA TGCGCCAGCAGCAGCAATCAAGAGACCCAGTACTTC. Translation: CASSSNQETQYF.

Many counts were recorded for this clone. The chain has TRBV7-8 and TRBJ1-2; D may be TRBD1 (5 bases). Trimming cost V 5 bases and J 3 bases, with 10 bases left between them. CDR3 length: 13 amino acids. Per germline, CDR1 SGHVS and CDR2 FQNEAQ. CDR3 residues: CASSHGGDYGYTF. The CDR3 DNA follows: TGTGCCAGCAGCCACGGGGGGGACTATGGCTACACCTTC.

The V gene is TRBV10-3, the J gene TRBJ2-1, with 9 bases lining up with TRBD2. V was pared by 5 bases and J by 5 bases, with 7 bases of the junction left unmatched. Germline assignment: CDR1 ENHRY and CDR2 SYGVKD. The CDR3 sequence is 15 residues long. The CDR3 DNA reads as TGTGCCATCAGTTCGGGACTAGCCCGAAACAATGAGCAGTTCTTC. Protein: CAISSGLARNNEQFF.